This TCR beta chain was documented in a study of T cell responses to AZD1222 COVID-19 vaccine. Points from the study as a whole: The sample set comprised mostly white British donors with more females, and clonal diversity was possibly underestimated.

The assay was immunoSEQ multiplex PCR, and TCRdb's table has in-frame clones only and misses some. The data hold approximately 160,000 clones, with approximately 90% observed a single time. Concerning this clone itself: Its antigen is as yet unknown. This sample includes further DNA sequences coding for the same CDR3.

CDR3 length: 12 amino acids. The V end lost 2 bases, the J end lost 0 bases, and 2 bases lay between the germline ends. The germline V gene encodes CDR1 LGHDT and CDR2 YNNKEL (reference sequence). The chain employs TRBV3-1 (or the pseudogene TRBV3-2) and TRBJ2-7; D remains unclear. The sample in question was peripheral blood, obtained on day 0 of AZD1222 vaccination. This receptor was taken from an adult in good health. CDR3 amino acids: CASSQSSYEQYF. The CDR3 nucleotides read TGTGCCAGCAGCCAAAGCTCCTACGAGCAGTACTTC.